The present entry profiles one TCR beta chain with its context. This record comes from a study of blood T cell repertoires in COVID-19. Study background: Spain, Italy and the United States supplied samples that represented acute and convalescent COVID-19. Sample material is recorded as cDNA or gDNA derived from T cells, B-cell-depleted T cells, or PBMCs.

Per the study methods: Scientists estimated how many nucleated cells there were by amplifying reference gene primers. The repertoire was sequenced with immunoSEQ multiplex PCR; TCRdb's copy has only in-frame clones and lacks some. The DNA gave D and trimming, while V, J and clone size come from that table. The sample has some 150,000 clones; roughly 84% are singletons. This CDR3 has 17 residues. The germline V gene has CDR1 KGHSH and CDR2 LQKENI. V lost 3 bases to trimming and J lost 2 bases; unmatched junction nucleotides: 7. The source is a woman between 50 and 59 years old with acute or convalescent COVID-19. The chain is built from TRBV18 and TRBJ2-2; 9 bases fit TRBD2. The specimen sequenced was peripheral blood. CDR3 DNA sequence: TGTGCCAGCTCACCCCAGGCTAGCGGGGATAACACCGGGGAGCTGTTTTTT. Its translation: CASSPQASGDNTGELFF.